This T cell receptor beta chain was observed in a study of T-cell memory formation after mild COVID-19. The study's findings and limits: In second-wave clones peaking day 37, SARS-CoV-2 specificity remained unconfirmed.

Germline V gene lookup returns CDR1 SGHNT and CDR2 YENEEA. The length of the CDR3 is 14 residues. Trimming removed 5 bases at V and 4 bases at J, with 11 bases between. Constant-segment-primed 5'RACE gave TCR alpha and TCR beta cDNA libraries with sample barcodes and UMIs. One entry per CDR3 protein results from TCRdb running MiXCR on the 5' RACE reads. The sample carries approximately 150,000 distinct CDR3 sequences, approximately 14% recorded once. Details on this clonotype: The antigen remains undetermined.

Material for sequencing was PBMCs or a T cell subset sorted from them (not recorded which). The chain carries TRBV11-3 and TRBJ2-2; a weak D match, TRBD1 (5 bases). This TCR was recovered from an adult woman who had mild COVID-19 (a few samples of this study predate the infection). Cell type and time point are not known. Written as DNA, the CDR3 is TGTGCCAGCAGCCGAGACAGCCCCACCGGGGAGCTGTTTTTT. Its protein product is CASSRDSPTGELFF. Variable domain in full (rest from reference TRBV11-3 and TRBJ2-2): EAGVVQSPRYKIIEKKQPVAFWCNPISGHNTLYWYLQNLGQGPELLIRYENEEAVDDSQLPKDRFSAERLKGVDSTLKIQPAELGDSAVYLCASSRDSPTGELFFGEGSRLTVL.